The clone carrying this T cell receptor (beta chain) was seen only a few times. Its antigen is not identified. This record comes from a study of T-cell reconstitution after alpha-beta-depleted transplantation in children. Whole-study results and caveats: T-cell counts and diversity at one year following transplant were attributed mainly to newly produced T cells.

Unique molecular identifiers were used in preparing the TCRbeta library. A single record per CDR3 protein comes from TCRdb applying MiXCR to the PCR reads. This sample yields approximately 500,000 distinct CDR3 sequences, of which 25% to 30% are seen a single time; 30% to 40% belongs to the top ten. The ends were cut back, 4 bases at V and 2 bases at J, with 8 bases in the middle. The germline CDR1 and CDR2 sequences are SQVTM and ANQGSEA. CDR3 length: 12 amino acids. The chain recombines TRBV29-1 with TRBJ2-5; D is undetermined. The material sequenced was PBMCs, taken before TCRalphabeta/CD19-depleted stem cell transplant. The source of this sequence is a boy less than two years old with Wiskott-Aldrich syndrome, due to receive a stem cell transplant. CDR3 region: CSVGGSQETQYF. DNA for the CDR3: TGCAGCGTTGGCGGATCTCAAGAGACCCAGTACTTC.